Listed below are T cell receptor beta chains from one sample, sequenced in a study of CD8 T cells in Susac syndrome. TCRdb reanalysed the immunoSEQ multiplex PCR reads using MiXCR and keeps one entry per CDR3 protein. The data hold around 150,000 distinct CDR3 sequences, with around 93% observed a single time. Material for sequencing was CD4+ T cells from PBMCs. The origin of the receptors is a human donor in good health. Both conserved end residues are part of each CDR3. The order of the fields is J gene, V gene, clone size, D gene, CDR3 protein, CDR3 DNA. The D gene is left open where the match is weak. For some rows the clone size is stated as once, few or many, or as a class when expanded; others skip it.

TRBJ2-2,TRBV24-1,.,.,CATSPSTATGELFF,TGTGCCACCAGCCCCTCAACGGCCACCGGGGAGCTGTTTTTT
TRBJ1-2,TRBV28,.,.,CASSSAPEPYGYTF,TGTGCCAGCAGTTCCGCGCCAGAGCCCTATGGCTACACCTTC
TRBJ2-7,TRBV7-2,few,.,CASSLGVGYEQYF,TGTGCCAGCAGCTTAGGGGTAGGCTACGAGCAGTACTTC
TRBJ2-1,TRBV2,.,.,CARHRPGGAGTTYNEQFF,TGTGCCAGGCACCGCCCCGGGGGAGCGGGTACTACCTACAATGAGCAGTTCTTC
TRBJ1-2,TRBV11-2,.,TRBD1,CASSLQEGQRSNYGYTF,TGTGCCAGCAGCCTCCAAGAGGGACAGCGATCTAACTATGGCTACACCTTC
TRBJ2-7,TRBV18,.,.,CASSPGQQYEQYF,TGTGCCAGCTCACCAGGACAGCAGTACGAGCAGTACTTC
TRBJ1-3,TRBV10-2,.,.,CASSDPGGSGNTIYF,TGCGCCAGCAGTGACCCCGGGGGCTCTGGAAACACCATATATTTT
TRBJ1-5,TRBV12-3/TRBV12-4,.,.,CASSPRDGYQPQHF,TGTGCCAGCAGTCCCCGGGACGGTTATCAGCCCCAGCATTTT
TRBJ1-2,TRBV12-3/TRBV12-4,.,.,CASSFGGYGYTF,TGTGCCAGCAGTTTTGGCGGCTATGGCTACACCTTC
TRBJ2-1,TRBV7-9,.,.,CASSYRNEQFF,TGTGCCAGCAGCTATAGGAATGAGCAGTTCTTC
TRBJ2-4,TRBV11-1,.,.,CASSLSGAAGKNIQYF,TGTGCCAGCAGCCTCTCGGGGGCGGCAGGGAAAAACATTCAGTACTTC
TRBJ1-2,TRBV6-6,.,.,CASSGPPGVAYGYTF,TGTGCCAGCAGCGGGCCCCCCGGGGTAGCCTATGGCTACACCTTC
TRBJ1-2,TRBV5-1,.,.,CASSLGVANYGYTF,TGCGCCAGCAGCTTGGGCGTTGCTAACTATGGCTACACCTTC
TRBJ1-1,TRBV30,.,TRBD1,CASDRGGTEAFF,TGTGCCTCAGACAGGGGAGGGACTGAAGCTTTCTTT
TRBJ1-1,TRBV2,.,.,CASVPGDTEAFF,TGTGCCAGTGTCCCCGGGGACACTGAAGCTTTCTTT